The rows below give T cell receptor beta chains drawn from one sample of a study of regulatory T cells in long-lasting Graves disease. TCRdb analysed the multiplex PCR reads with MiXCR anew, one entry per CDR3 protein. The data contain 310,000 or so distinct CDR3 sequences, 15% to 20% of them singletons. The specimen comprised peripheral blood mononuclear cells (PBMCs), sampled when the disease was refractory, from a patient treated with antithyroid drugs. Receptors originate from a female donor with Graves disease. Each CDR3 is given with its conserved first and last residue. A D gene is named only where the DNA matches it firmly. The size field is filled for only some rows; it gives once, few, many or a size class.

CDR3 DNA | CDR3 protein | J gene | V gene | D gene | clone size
TGCAGTGCTAGATCGTCCCCCAGAGGGGAGCAGTACTTC | CSARSSPRGEQYF | TRBJ2-7 | TRBV20-1 | NA | many
TGTGCCAGCAGCATTTGCGGGGGCACGAACACCGGGGAGCTGTTTTTT | CASSICGGTNTGELFF | TRBJ2-2 | TRBV7-3 | NA | NA
TGTGCCAGCAAAAGCTTCGTGTATGGGGGGATCAATCAGCCCCAGCATTTT | CASKSFVYGGINQPQHF | TRBJ1-5 | TRBV27 | NA | few
TGTGCCAGCAGGGGGACAGGGGACCCGTTATACTATGGCTACACCTTC | CASRGTGDPLYYGYTF | TRBJ1-2 | TRBV2 | TRBD1 | NA
TGCAGCGTCCGACTAGCCTACGAGCAGTACTTC | CSVRLAYEQYF | TRBJ2-7 | TRBV29-1 | NA | many
TGTGCCAGCAGCCCCCGGGACAGGGGGCTGGCTGGGGCCAACGTCCTGACTTTC | CASSPRDRGLAGANVLTF | TRBJ2-6 | TRBV14 | TRBD1 | few
TGTGCCAGCACTTGGACAGGGAGAGAGACCCAGTACTTC | CASTWTGRETQYF | TRBJ2-5 | TRBV6-1 | TRBD1 | many
TGCGCCAGCAGCCAGGGGTCCGGGACAGGGCTTTACGAGCAGTACTTC | CASSQGSGTGLYEQYF | TRBJ2-7 | TRBV11-1 | TRBD1 | few
TGTGCCAGCAGTTCCGGACGGGGTAGAAACATTCAGTACTTC | CASSSGRGRNIQYF | TRBJ2-4 | TRBV27 | NA | many
TGTGCCAGCAGCCCGGGGGGCGGGATGCCCACCGGGGAGCTGTTTTTT | CASSPGGGMPTGELFF | TRBJ2-2 | TRBV28 | NA | many
TGTGCCAGCAGTTTACATCCCACAGGGAGCTATGAAAAACTGTTTTTT | CASSLHPTGSYEKLFF | TRBJ1-4 | TRBV27 | NA | many
TGTGCCAGCAGCCGCAGACTAGCGGAGCTCTCCCAGCAGTACTTC | CASSRRLAELSQQYF | TRBJ2-7 | TRBV3-1 | TRBD2 | NA
TGTGCCAGCAGCCAAGGCGGGACGCATAACTATGGCTACACCTTC | CASSQGGTHNYGYTF | TRBJ1-2 | TRBV14 | NA | few
TGTGCCAGCAGCGGCCGGGACAGTCAAGAGGTTTGGGAGACCCAGTACTTC | CASSGRDSQEVWETQYF | TRBJ2-5 | TRBV25-1 | TRBD1 | few
TGTGCCAGCAAGGAAACAGTCAACTATGGCTACACCTTC | CASKETVNYGYTF | TRBJ1-2 | TRBV2 | NA | few
TGTGCCAGCAGCGTCGAGGACAACACTGAAGCTTTCTTT | CASSVEDNTEAFF | TRBJ1-1 | TRBV6-1 | NA | NA
TGTGCCAGCCGCTCGTTTCTAGCGGGATCTAGTGAGCAGTTCTTC | CASRSFLAGSSEQFF | TRBJ2-1 | TRBV6-1 | TRBD2 | NA
TGTGCCAGCAGTGCCCAAAGAGACTATGGCTACACCTTC | CASSAQRDYGYTF | TRBJ1-2 | TRBV2 | NA | many
TGTGCCAGCACCCCCGGACAGGGGAGGTATCAGCCCCAGCATTTT | CASTPGQGRYQPQHF | TRBJ1-5 | TRBV12-3/TRBV12-4 | TRBD1 | many
TGTGCCAGTAGTATATCAGCAGGGGGATACTCTGGAAACACCATATATTTT | CASSISAGGYSGNTIYF | TRBJ1-3 | TRBV19 | TRBD1 | NA
TGTGCCAGCAGTAAAACAGTCCCCAATCAGCCCCAGCATTTT | CASSKTVPNQPQHF | TRBJ1-5 | TRBV27 | NA | NA
TGTGCCAGCAGCCATTCAGGGGGAGTAGGCGAAAAACTGTTTTTT | CASSHSGGVGEKLFF | TRBJ1-4 | TRBV7-3 | TRBD1 | many
TGTGCCAGCAATCAGGGGGGGGAAGCTTTCTTT | CASNQGGEAFF | TRBJ1-1 | TRBV28 | TRBD1 | many
TGTGCCAGCAGCCCTAAGCTGGACAGTCTTCAGTACTTC | CASSPKLDSLQYF | TRBJ2-4 | TRBV3-1 | NA | many
TGCAGTGCTAGAGTAAGAAGTCGGGTCCTTAATCAGCCCCAGCATTTT | CSARVRSRVLNQPQHF | TRBJ1-5 | TRBV20-1 | NA | few
TGTGCCAGCAGGCCGGGACTTAAACGTAATTCACCCCTCCACTTT | CASRPGLKRNSPLHF | TRBJ1-6 | TRBV28 | NA | many
TGCAGTGCTGAGAACTACGGACAGGGCACTGAAGCTTTCTTT | CSAENYGQGTEAFF | TRBJ1-1 | TRBV20-1 | TRBD1 | many
TGTGCCTATCAGACAGGGACTGAAGCTTTCTTT | CAYQTGTEAFF | TRBJ1-1 | TRBV30 | TRBD1 | many
TGTGCCAGCAGCCAAGGGATGAGCGGCTACACCTTC | CASSQGMSGYTF | TRBJ1-2 | TRBV4-2 | NA | few
TGTGCCAGCACCCGACAGGGGGAAATGAACACTGAAGCTTTCTTT | CASTRQGEMNTEAFF | TRBJ1-1 | TRBV12-3/TRBV12-4 | TRBD1 | many
TGTGCCAGCAGTTTGTGGCGAAGCTCCTACAATGAGCAGTTCTTC | CASSLWRSSYNEQFF | TRBJ2-1 | TRBV12-3/TRBV12-4 | NA | few
TGTGCCGCTAAGAGGGAACCGAACACTGAAGCTTTCTTT | CAAKREPNTEAFF | TRBJ1-1 | TRBV19 | NA | many
TGCAGTGCTAGGCGGACTAGCGGGAGGGAAGAGCAGTACTTC | CSARRTSGREEQYF | TRBJ2-7 | TRBV20-1 | TRBD2 | many
TGTGCCAGCTCTCGGGAACTGAACTACGAGCAGTACTTC | CASSRELNYEQYF | TRBJ2-7 | TRBV18 | NA | few
TGCAGTGCTAGTACATACGACAGGGGGGACGAAGAGACCCAGTACTTC | CSASTYDRGDEETQYF | TRBJ2-5 | TRBV20-1 | TRBD1 | NA
TGTGCCACCAGTATGACGGGAAACACGGGCTACGAGCAGTACTTC | CATSMTGNTGYEQYF | TRBJ2-7 | TRBV15 | NA | NA
TGTGCCAGCAGTTTTTACCAGGGGACCCACTGGGGCTACACCTTC | CASSFYQGTHWGYTF | TRBJ1-2 | TRBV27 | NA | many
TGTGCCAGCAGCCAAGATCCGGGGGCGTCGCAGCCCCAGCATTTT | CASSQDPGASQPQHF | TRBJ1-5 | TRBV4-2 | NA | NA
TGCAGTGCTAGGGAACGCGGGAACACTGAAGCTTTCTTT | CSARERGNTEAFF | TRBJ1-1 | TRBV20-1 | NA | few
TGTGCCAGCAGGGGACAGGGGTTACTGCAGCCCCAGCATTTT | CASRGQGLLQPQHF | TRBJ1-5 | TRBV6-1 | TRBD1 | many
TGCAGCGTTGAAGAGTCAGGGGGGAATCAGCCCCAGCATTTT | CSVEESGGNQPQHF | TRBJ1-5 | TRBV29-1 | TRBD1 | NA
TGTGCCACCAGTGAATCGGGACAGGGGGCCAATCAGCCCCAGCATTTT | CATSESGQGANQPQHF | TRBJ1-5 | TRBV24-1 | TRBD1 | many
TGCGCCAGCAGAGCGCCCGGGACAGCCGGTGAAAAACTGTTTTTT | CASRAPGTAGEKLFF | TRBJ1-4 | TRBV10-2 | TRBD1 | NA
TGTGCCAGCCTACTAGCGGGAAAAGACGAGCAGTACTTC | CASLLAGKDEQYF | TRBJ2-7 | TRBV2 | TRBD2 | many
TGTGCCAGCAGCACTGAGGGGGCAACTCAGCCCCAGCATTTT | CASSTEGATQPQHF | TRBJ1-5 | TRBV2 | TRBD1 | many
TGTGCCAGCAGCCCGTCCCTAGCGGGAGGGTACGAGCAGTACTTC | CASSPSLAGGYEQYF | TRBJ2-7 | TRBV28 | TRBD2 | few
TGTGCCAGCAGCTTAGCGGCGCGGGAGCCCTACGAGCAGTACTTC | CASSLAAREPYEQYF | TRBJ2-7 | TRBV11-1 | TRBD2 | many
TGTGCCAGCACGGCTAGCGGGAGCACCGGGGAGCTGTTTTTT | CASTASGSTGELFF | TRBJ2-2 | TRBV2 | TRBD2 | many
TGTGCCAGCAGTGGATGGGACAGACACACCGGGGAGCTGTTTTTT | CASSGWDRHTGELFF | TRBJ2-2 | TRBV27 | TRBD1 | NA
TGTGCCAGCCTGCTAGCGGGAATGAACGAGCAGTACTTC | CASLLAGMNEQYF | TRBJ2-7 | TRBV28 | TRBD2 | few
TGTGCCAGCAGTTCGACAGTTGACACCATATATTTT | CASSSTVDTIYF | TRBJ1-3 | TRBV6-5 | NA | few
TGTGCCAGCAGCTTCTCGGGACTAAATGGCTACACCTTC | CASSFSGLNGYTF | TRBJ1-2 | TRBV12-3/TRBV12-4 | NA | once
TGTGCCAGCAGGACCCTCGGGGGACAGGGGGCGCGTAGCACCGGGGAGCTGTTTTTT | CASRTLGGQGARSTGELFF | TRBJ2-2 | TRBV6-1 | TRBD1 | many
TGCAGTGCTAACACCGGGACAGGGGACGACATAAGCAATCAGCCCCAGCATTTT | CSANTGTGDDISNQPQHF | TRBJ1-5 | TRBV20-1 | TRBD1 | NA
TGCGCCAGCAGCCAAAGTAAAAGAGGACAGCTAGTCTATGGCTACACCTTC | CASSQSKRGQLVYGYTF | TRBJ1-2 | TRBV4-3 | NA | NA
TGTGCCAGCAGTGAAAGGGAAGGAAATGAGCAGTTCTTC | CASSEREGNEQFF | TRBJ2-1 | TRBV9 | NA | once
TGTGCCAGCAGCCCTATCAGTCAGTTGAACGCTGAAGCTTTCTTT | CASSPISQLNAEAFF | TRBJ1-1 | TRBV7-2 | NA | many
TGTGCCAGCAGCTTAGCGGGGGGCAACGCCCAGCATTTT | CASSLAGGNAQHF | TRBJ1-5 | TRBV7-9 | NA | many
TGCGCCAGCAATTCCGGGACTAGCGGAACCTCCTACGAGCAGTACTTC | CASNSGTSGTSYEQYF | TRBJ2-7 | TRBV5-1 | TRBD2 | NA
TGTGCCAGCAGTTTGCACAGGGCCTGGGAGACCCAGTACTTC | CASSLHRAWETQYF | TRBJ2-5 | TRBV27 | NA | many